Following are 29 T cell receptor beta chains from one sample sequenced in a study of lymphopenia after photon versus proton radiotherapy. Using immunoSEQ multiplex PCR, the repertoire was profiled, and TCRdb retains in-frame clones only, with some absent. Of 50,000 to 70,000 clones in the sample, around 87% were seen once. Source: peripheral blood, taken from a patient treated with proton-based radiotherapy. The receptors originated from a man older than 75 with esophageal cancer.

This rearrangement joins TRBV19 to TRBJ2-5; 11 nucleotides align to TRBD2. V shed 5 bases, J shed 5 bases, and the junction held 4 bases outside the gene matches. The CDR3 totals 14 residues. The germline CDR1 and CDR2 sequences are LNHDA and SQIVND (reference sequence). The CDR3 spells CASSVVAGGETQYF. CDR3 DNA: TGTGCCAGTAGTGTAGTAGCGGGAGGGGAGACCCAGTACTTC.

The chain has TRBV29-1 and TRBJ2-5; tentatively, D is TRBD1 (6 bases). The CDR3 spans 15 residues. Germline values: CDR1 SQVTM, CDR2 ANQGSEA. Between the trimmed V and J ends, which lost 7 bases and 4 bases, there was a span of 22 bases. The CDR3 nucleotides are TGCAGCGGGGCCCCAGGGGCCGCTATCACAGAGACCCAGTACTTC. The encoded protein is CSGAPGAAITETQYF.

The CDR3 loop reads CASSQEPGQENTEAFF. Here the CDR3 DNA reads TGCGCCAGCAGCCAGGAACCGGGACAAGAAAACACTGAAGCTTTCTTT. The V gene is TRBV4-3, the J gene TRBJ1-1, with D possibly matching TRBD1 (6 bases). V shed 3 bases and J shed 2 bases, with 16 bases lying between them. Germline CDR1 LGHNA, CDR2 YSLEER. CDR3 length equals 16 residues.

The chain is built from TRBV19 and TRBJ2-7, with 8 nucleotides matching TRBD2. CDR1 is LNHDA and CDR2 is SQIVND in the germline V gene (reference sequence). V was clipped by 8 bases and J by 1 base; unmatched bases: 10. The CDR3 extends over 15 amino acids. The DNA of the CDR3 is TGTGCCAGTGGGGTCCTTAGCGGGGCGTCCTACGAGCAGTACTTC. It yields the protein CASGVLSGASYEQYF.

This chain joins TRBV2 and TRBJ1-6, with D unclear. With 1 base removed from V and 7 bases from J, the gap between germline ends came to 14 bases. The germline V gene has CDR1 SNHLY and CDR2 FYNNEI. The CDR3 covers 16 residues. DNA for the CDR3: TGTGCCAGCAGTGAAGGTTGGAGCCTGGGGAATTCACCCCTCCACTTT. It is translated as CASSEGWSLGNSPLHF. Filled out from reference TRBV2 and TRBJ1-6, the complete variable domain reads EPEVTQTPSHQVTQMGQEVILRCVPISNHLYFYWYRQILGQKVEFLVSFYNNEISEKSEIFDDQFSVERPDGSNFTLKIRSTKLEDSAMYFCASSEGWSLGNSPLHFGNGTRLTVT.

This chain joins TRBV5-4 and TRBJ1-1, with 9 bases matching TRBD1. Trimming cost V 2 bases and J 2 bases; bases outside gene matches: 4. The CDR3 has 15 residues. Germline loops: CDR1 SGHNT, CDR2 YYREEE (reference sequence). CDR3 amino acids: CASSLRQGGNTEAFF. CDR3 DNA sequence: TGTGCCAGCAGCTTACGACAGGGGGGTAACACTGAAGCTTTCTTT.

The V and J genes are TRBV27 and TRBJ2-5; D gene ambiguous. Per the germline V gene, CDR1 is MNHEY and CDR2 is SMNVEV (reference sequence). CDR3 size: 15 residues. V was clipped by 6 bases and J by 1 base, with 15 bases between them. CDR3 protein: CASRRTRRIQETQYF. Here the CDR3 DNA reads TGTGCCAGCAGGAGAACACGACGTATCCAAGAGACCCAGTACTTC.

The chain joins TRBV14 to TRBJ2-2, with D possibly TRBD2 on 5 matching bases. The CDR3 totals 15 residues. The V gene lost 4 bases and the J gene lost 8 bases, with 17 bases spanning the gap. Germline CDR1 and CDR2: SGHDN and FVKESK. The CDR3 coding sequence is TGTGCCAGCAGCCCTAAGACACCTCGGAGGGGGGAGCTGTTTTTT. This sequence encodes CASSPKTPRRGELFF.

V is TRBV5-1 and J is TRBJ1-1; maybe TRBD1 (6 bases). V was trimmed by 0 bases and J by 1 base, leaving 10 bases between them. The germline CDR1 and CDR2 sequences are SGHRS and YFSETQ. This CDR3 has 15 amino acids. CDR3 in amino acids: CASSLERGRNTEAFF. In nucleotides, the CDR3 is TGCGCCAGCAGCTTGGAGCGGGGGCGGAACACTGAAGCTTTCTTT. Supplemented by reference TRBV5-1 and TRBJ1-1, the full variable domain reads KAGVTQTPRYLIKTRGQQVTLSCSPISGHRSVSWYQQTPGQGLQFLFEYFSETQRNKGNFPGRFSGRQFSNSRSEMNVSTLELGDSALYLCASSLERGRNTEAFFGQGTRLTVV.

The rearrangement joins TRBV19 to TRBJ2-7, with a tentative D call TRBD1 (5 bases). Trimming stripped 6 bases from V and 2 bases from J, with 8 bases between. The CDR3 length is 12 residues. Germline CDR1 is LNHDA and CDR2 is SQIVND (reference sequence). CDR3 residues: CASRGVAYEQYF. The CDR3 coding sequence is TGTGCCAGTAGAGGGGTCGCCTACGAGCAGTACTTC.

In DNA form, the CDR3 reads TGCGCCAGCAGCCGATCAGACGGGAGTCAGATAAACACTGAAGCTTTCTTT. It encodes CASSRSDGSQINTEAFF. The chain is built from TRBV5-1 and TRBJ1-1; D call uncertain. Trimming removed 4 bases at V and 2 bases at J, with 21 bases between. Germline CDR1 and CDR2: SGHRS and YFSETQ. The CDR3 has 17 amino acids.

This rearrangement joins TRBV6-1 to TRBJ2-1; D is unclear. Between the trimmed V and J ends, which lost 0 bases and 7 bases, there was a span of 7 bases. The germline CDR1 and CDR2 sequences are MNHNS and SASEGT. The CDR3 extends over 13 amino acids. The CDR3 spells CASSEAAPNEQFF. CDR3 sequence (DNA): TGTGCCAGCAGTGAAGCGGCACCAAATGAGCAGTTCTTC.

The gene calls are TRBV5-8 and TRBJ2-7, with TRBD1 matching over 7 bases. J was trimmed by 3 bases and V by 0 bases; bases with no gene match: 9. Germline V gene lookup returns CDR1 SGHTS and CDR2 YDEGEE. CDR3 length: 16 residues. This CDR3 reads CASSLVEGQACYEQYF. In DNA form, the CDR3 reads TGTGCCAGCAGCTTGGTAGAAGGACAGGCTTGCTACGAGCAGTACTTC.

The chain recombines TRBV7-2 with TRBJ1-2, with D hard to call. V gave up 5 bases and J gave up 4 bases, with 14 bases separating them. Germline lookup yields CDR1 SGHTA and CDR2 FQGNSA. The CDR3 spans 14 residues. CDR3 sequence (DNA): TGTGCCAGCAGCACCTCGACAATCACCTATGGCTACACCTTC. It yields the protein CASSTSTITYGYTF. The full variable domain, in which reference TRBV7-2 and TRBJ1-2 provide the parts outside the CDR3, is GAGVSQSPSNKVTEKGKDVELRCDPISGHTALYWYRQSLGQGLEFLIYFQGNSAPDKSGLPSDRFSAERTGGSVSTLTIQRTQQEDSAVYLCASSTSTITYGYTFGSGTRLTVV.

The sample holds one count of this clone. The chain employs TRBV7-9 and TRBJ1-1; D gene ambiguous. V gave up 2 bases and J gave up 3 bases, with 10 bases separating them. The CDR3 loop spans 14 amino acids. CDR1 and CDR2 from the germline V gene are SEHNR and FQNEAQ (reference sequence). The CDR3 loop is CASSLIGQYTEAFF. CDR3 bases: TGTGCCAGCAGCTTAATTGGGCAGTACACTGAAGCTTTCTTT.

J is TRBJ2-2 and V is TRBV19; D is ambiguous. Trimming removed 4 bases from V and 2 bases from J, with 11 bases in between. The CDR3 extends over 15 amino acids. The germline V gene has CDR1 LNHDA and CDR2 SQIVND (reference sequence). For the CDR3, the DNA is TGTGCCAGTAGTAGGGTTGCAGGTAACACCGGGGAGCTGTTTTTT. Translated: CASSRVAGNTGELFF. Filled out from reference TRBV19 and TRBJ2-2, the complete variable domain reads DGGITQSPKYLFRKEGQNVTLSCEQNLNHDAMYWYRQDPGQGLRLIYYSQIVNDFQKGDIAEGYSVSREKKESFPLTVTSAQKNPTAFYLCASSRVAGNTGELFFGEGSRLTVL.

The chain joins TRBV18 to TRBJ1-6; D not certain. The CDR3 runs to 15 residues. Trimming cost V 3 bases and J 0 bases, with 6 bases left between them. Per the germline V gene, CDR1 is KGHSH and CDR2 is LQKENI. The DNA for the CDR3 is TGTGCCAGCTCACCTCAGAACTCCTATAATTCACCCCTCCACTTT. Protein product: CASSPQNSYNSPLHF. The variable domain in full, with the rest retrieved from reference TRBV18 and TRBJ1-6, is NAGVMQNPRHLVRRRGQEARLRCSPMKGHSHVYWYRQLPEEGLKFMVYLQKENIIDESGMPKERFSAEFPKEGPSILRIQQVVRGDSAAYFCASSPQNSYNSPLHFGNGTRLTVT.

This sequence joins TRBV6-5 and TRBJ1-6; D gene ambiguous. Trimming removed 0 bases from V and 7 bases from J, with 7 bases in between. The CDR3 has 14 residues. CDR1 is MNHEY and CDR2 is SVGAGI in the germline V gene. The chain's CDR3 is CASSYSRGNSPLHF. Written as DNA, the CDR3 is TGTGCCAGCAGTTACTCGAGAGGGAATTCACCCCTCCACTTT.

This chain links TRBV6-5 with TRBJ1-5; D gene uncertain. The CDR3 has 14 residues. V was trimmed by 2 bases and J by 6 bases, leaving 11 bases between them. The germline V gene encodes CDR1 MNHEY and CDR2 SVGAGI. CDR3: CASSYSRLGQPQHF. CDR3 nucleotide sequence: TGTGCCAGCAGTTACAGTAGGTTAGGTCAGCCCCAGCATTTT.

The V gene is TRBV6-6, the J gene TRBJ2-1; 9 bases are a match to TRBD2. Germline CDR1 is MNHNY and CDR2 is SVGAGI (reference sequence). The J segment lost 5 bases and the V segment lost 2 bases, leaving 7 bases of the junction unmatched. The CDR3 is 16 residues long. The CDR3 sequence is CASSYGRGGPNNEQFF. CDR3 in DNA: TGTGCCAGCAGTTACGGGCGGGGGGGACCTAACAATGAGCAGTTCTTC.

V and J are TRBV9 and TRBJ2-5; 7 nucleotides align to TRBD2. J lost 3 bases, V lost 4 bases, and 9 bases had no gene match. CDR3 size: 15 residues. Germline V gene data show CDR1 as SGDLS and CDR2 as YYNGEE. The CDR3 is CASSLLGSGEETQYF. The CDR3 nucleotides read TGTGCCAGCAGCTTGCTTGGAAGCGGGGAAGAGACCCAGTACTTC.

This clone showed up just a few times. CDR3 coding DNA: TGTGCCAGCAGCACGACAGCCACCTACGAGCAGTACTTC. Protein product: CASSTTATYEQYF. The chain carries TRBV7-2 and TRBJ2-7; possible D gene TRBD1, 5 bases. The CDR3 runs to 13 residues. Germline-derived CDR1 and CDR2 are SGHTA and FQGNSA. V lost 5 bases to trimming and J lost 2 bases, with 10 bases between them. Complete variable domain (other parts from reference TRBV7-2 and TRBJ2-7): GAGVSQSPSNKVTEKGKDVELRCDPISGHTALYWYRQSLGQGLEFLIYFQGNSAPDKSGLPSDRFSAERTGGSVSTLTIQRTQQEDSAVYLCASSTTATYEQYFGPGTRLTVT.

This clone has only one observation. V is TRBV5-1 and J is TRBJ1-3; no clear D gene. Between the trimmed V and J ends, which lost 4 bases and 1 base, there was a span of 15 bases. Germline V gives CDR1 SGHRS, CDR2 YFSETQ. The CDR3 is made up of 16 amino acids. CDR3 region: CASSEYTALSGNTIYF. CDR3 bases: TGCGCCAGCAGCGAGTACACCGCGTTATCTGGAAACACCATATATTTT.

The chain uses TRBV6-1 and TRBJ2-5; weak D call: TRBD2 (5 bases). V was pared by 0 bases and J by 3 bases, with 11 bases between. This CDR3 has 15 residues. CDR1 MNHNS and CDR2 SASEGT come from the germline V gene. Here the CDR3 DNA reads TGTGCCAGCAGTGAAGCGCGGCCGGGGAAAGAGACCCAGTACTTC. Protein: CASSEARPGKETQYF.

V usage is TRBV18 and J usage is TRBJ1-1, with D tentatively TRBD1 (5 bases). V dropped 4 bases and J dropped 2 bases, with 14 bases sitting between them. This CDR3 has 15 residues. Per germline, CDR1 KGHSH and CDR2 LQKENI. CDR3 bases: TGTGCCAGCTCACTCAGCGGGGCTCGAAACACTGAAGCTTTCTTT. Translated, it gives CASSLSGARNTEAFF.

The chain carries TRBV21-1 and TRBJ2-3. TRBV21-1 is a pseudogene segment. The CDR3 runs to 17 residues. CDR3 coding DNA: TGTGCCAGCAAGAAGGTGCCAGAACCCAAAAGCACAGATACGCAGTATTTT. Encoded protein: CASKKVPEPKSTDTQYF.

CDR3 region: CASRLDREGGYTF. CDR3 bases: TGTGCCAGCAGACTAGACAGGGAAGGAGGCTACACCTTC. The V and J genes are TRBV7-8 and TRBJ1-2, with TRBD1 matching 7 bases. The CDR3 extends over 13 amino acids. CDR1 and CDR2 from the germline V gene are SGHVS and FQNEAQ. With V trimmed by 6 bases and J by 8 bases, 9 bases remained unmatched.

V is TRBV10-3 and J is TRBJ2-7; 10 bases agree with TRBD2. Germline values: CDR1 ENHRY, CDR2 SYGVKD. CDR3 length: 14 residues. V lost 11 bases to trimming and J lost 3 bases; unmatched junction nucleotides: 10. The CDR3 DNA reads as TGTGCCTCCCACACCAGCGGGGGGGTCTACGAGCAGTACTTC. It codes for CASHTSGGVYEQYF.

The chain uses TRBV7-6 and TRBJ1-6, with 7 positions matching TRBD1. CDR1 and CDR2 (germline): SGHVS, FNYEAQ. The ends lost 4 bases at V and 5 bases at J; junction bases unmatched: 8. This CDR3 is 16 amino acids long. In DNA, the CDR3 is TGTGCCAGCAGCTCAGCACAGGGGCGAGATAATTCACCCCTCCACTTT. Its translation: CASSSAQGRDNSPLHF. Filled out from reference TRBV7-6 and TRBJ1-6, the complete variable domain reads GAGVSQSPRYKVTKRGQDVALRCDPISGHVSLYWYRQALGQGPEFLTYFNYEAQQDKSGLPNDRFSAERPEGSISTLTIQRTEQRDSAMYRCASSSAQGRDNSPLHFGNGTRLTVT.